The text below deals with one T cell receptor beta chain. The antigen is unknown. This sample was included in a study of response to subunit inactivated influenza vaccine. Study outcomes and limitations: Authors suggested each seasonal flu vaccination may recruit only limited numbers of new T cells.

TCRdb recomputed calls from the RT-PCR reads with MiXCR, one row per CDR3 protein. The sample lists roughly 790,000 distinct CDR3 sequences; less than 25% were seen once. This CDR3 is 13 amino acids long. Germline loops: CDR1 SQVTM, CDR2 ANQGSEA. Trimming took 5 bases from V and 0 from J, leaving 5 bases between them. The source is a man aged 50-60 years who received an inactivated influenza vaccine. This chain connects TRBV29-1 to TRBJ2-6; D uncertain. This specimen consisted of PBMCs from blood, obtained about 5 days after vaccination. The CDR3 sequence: CSVRASGANVLTF. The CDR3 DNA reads TGCAGCGTTCGGGCCTCTGGGGCCAACGTCCTGACTTTC.